This T cell receptor (beta chain) was retrieved from a study of blood T cell repertoires in COVID-19 (dated by TCRdb to the early 2020s). For the study in its entirety: Samples from collaborators originated in the United States, Italy and Spain and spanned both the acute and convalescent phases of COVID-19. The repertoires were made available in a free public database intended to serve as a resource for research on the immune response to SARS-CoV-2. Where HLA class I and class II types were available, the types were taken from metadata supplied by the sample provider, not from assay-based typing. Subjects who had been exposed to COVID-19, were actively infected with it, or had recovered from it provided the deeply sampled blood TCRbeta repertoires that made up the dataset. The sample metadata nearly always contained a de-identified subject ID, COVID-19 status, age in years and sex. The material from the prospective study consisted of cDNA or gDNA derived from T cells, B-cell-depleted T cells, or PBMCs. The samples were drawn from the first 160 participants of the ongoing ImmuneRACE study and from over a thousand subjects provided by 6 global collaborators. Overall study outcomes, separate from this receptor: The quantity of clinical and demographic metadata differed by source and by participant and was supplied without curation.

TCRbeta CDR3 regions were amplified from genomic DNA by means of the immunoSEQ Assay, a bias-controlled multiplex PCR. As for the original processing: Nucleated cell counts per sample were estimated from amplification of reference gene primers within the assay. Sequence reads were collapsed and filtered to measure the absolute abundance of every unique TCRbeta CDR3 rearrangement. For each sample, productive Simpson clonality was calculated by taking the square root of Simpson's diversity index across productive rearrangements. TCRdb provides this immuneACCESS table in a form limited to in-frame rearrangements. Some clones are lacking; in checked studies, under half of them reflect an unresolved V gene, and why the rest are absent is not known. The DNA gave D and trimming, while V, J and clone size come from that table. The sample table contains about 81,000 clones; only one count was recorded for roughly four fifths of them. Of the sample, around 7.2% falls within the top ten clones.

Each collaborating institution followed its own protocols to collect whole blood in K2EDTA tubes. For TCRbeta analysis, collaborator samples were shipped as frozen whole blood, as isolated PBMCs, or as DNA extracted from either sample type. CDR1 LGHDT and CDR2 YNNKEL were looked up in the germline V gene (reference sequence). Spanning cysteine to phenylalanine, the CDR3 consists of 14 amino acids. Solely the CDR3 DNA is kept, with 42 bases framed from the first base. Notes on this clone: Its antigen is still unknown. A read error may produce the germline difference seen at one junction end.

This receptor was taken from a human donor in a cohort sampled during active COVID-19. The sequenced sample was peripheral blood. The V gene is TRBV3-1 (or the pseudogene TRBV3-2) and the J gene is TRBJ2-7; TRBD2 agrees with 8 junctional bases. The DNA reads TGTGCCAGCAGCCAAGGGACTAGCTCCTCCGAGCAGTACTTC. Protein translation: CASSQGTSSSEQYF.